This T cell receptor beta chain appears in the sequencing data of a study of shared clonotypes between healthy human individuals. Study summary: There were three CD4 naive, three CD4 memory, two CD8 naive and one CD8 memory plates per donor.

This clone appeared once. There were no recent acute infections or vaccinations among the donors, who were healthy HIV-negative adults. Generated by immunoSEQ multiplex PCR, the TCRdb table keeps only in-frame clones and is missing some. The sample lists roughly 760,000 clones, over 65% occurring once. The TCR sequence derives from a woman in her 30s in good health. The sample consisted of memory CD4+ T cells sorted from blood. Subset described: CD45RA-negative fraction.

CDR3 DNA sequence: TGTGCCAGCAGCGTAGCGGGGACAGGGGGCACAGATACGCAGTATTTT. Translating gives CASSVAGTGGTDTQYF. The rearrangement uses TRBV9 and TRBJ2-3, with TRBD1 matching over 10 bases. V dropped 0 bases and J dropped 1; count of bases not matched to a gene: 2. This CDR3 spans 16 amino acids. Germline V gene lookup returns CDR1 SGDLS and CDR2 YYNGEE.